This passage covers 13 T cell receptor beta chains from one sample sequenced in a study of T cells in Graves' hyperthyroidism and ophthalmopathy. What was amplified from RNA transcripts were TCR beta CDR3 regions. During a first-round RT-PCR of the TCR CDR3, the HTBI primer set was used. Each CDR3 protein is one row after TCRdb ran MiXCR on the multiplex PCR reads. Among over 150,000 distinct CDR3 sequences listed, around a sixth were seen once. Sequenced sample: blood. The origin of the receptors is a woman aged 45-60 years with Graves' hyperthyroidism.

This clonotype was seen many times. The J gene is TRBJ1-1, the V gene TRBV3-1, with 7 bases aligning to TRBD1. The CDR3 covers 18 residues. The trim removed 4 bases at V and 1 base at J, leaving 15 bases unmatched. Germline loops: CDR1 LGHDT, CDR2 YNNKEL (reference sequence). CDR3 amino acids: CASSPALNPGTENTEAFF. The CDR3 bases are TGTGCCAGCAGCCCGGCCCTGAATCCGGGGACAGAGAACACTGAAGCTTTCTTT. Based on the CDR3 plus reference TRBV3-1 and TRBJ1-1, the full variable domain is DTAVSQTPKYLVTQMGNDKSIKCEQNLGHDTMYWYKQDSKKFLKIMFSYNNKELIINETVPNRFSPKSPDKAHLNLHINSLELGDSAVYFCASSPALNPGTENTEAFFGQGTRLTVV.

This clonotype occurred many times. V and J are TRBV28 and TRBJ2-5, with TRBD1 matching 10 bases. The CDR3 length is 16 residues. From germline, CDR1 is MDHEN and CDR2 SYDVKM. The ends lost 2 bases at V and 3 bases at J; junction bases unmatched: 6. CDR3 protein: CASSLQRTGGEETQYF. CDR3 nucleotide sequence: TGTGCCAGCAGTTTACAACGGACAGGGGGTGAAGAGACCCAGTACTTC.

The chain links TRBV28 to TRBJ2-1, with 9 bases fitting TRBD2. The CDR3 has 20 residues. Germline CDR1 MDHEN, CDR2 SYDVKM. V shed 1 base and J 1 base; nucleotides not matched to a gene: 14. This CDR3 reads CASSLSEGLAGYRSYNEQFF. The CDR3 bases are TGTGCCAGCAGTTTATCAGAAGGGCTAGCGGGATATAGGTCCTACAATGAGCAGTTCTTC.

This clonotype was counted ten times or more. The chain employs TRBV7-9 and TRBJ1-2; D is undetermined. There are 12 residues in the CDR3. Germline CDR1 is SEHNR and CDR2 is FQNEAQ (reference sequence). Trimming shortened V by 2 bases and J by 10 bases, and 11 bases separated the two germline ends. This CDR3 is CASSLSGSTYTF. The CDR3 region has the DNA TGTGCCAGCAGCTTATCGGGGTCGACCTACACCTTC.

The genes are TRBV18 and TRBJ2-7, with D tentatively TRBD2 (5 bases). Trimming took 4 bases from V and 6 from J, leaving 13 bases between them. CDR1 and CDR2 (germline): KGHSH, LQKENI. The CDR3 totals 13 residues. CDR3 sequence reads: CASSRETGSEQYF. In nucleotides, the CDR3 is TGTGCCAGCTCACGGGAGACCGGAAGCGAGCAGTACTTC.

The table lists this clonotype with a few counts. This sequence joins TRBV11-2 and TRBJ2-5; the match to TRBD2 covers 10 bases. V lost 1 base, J lost 13 bases, and 15 bases stayed unmatched. The length of the CDR3 is 16 residues. Germline V lookup: CDR1 SGHAT, CDR2 FQNNGV. In DNA, the CDR3 is TGTGCCAGCAGCTTAGTCCCCCTAGCGGGAGAGGGTTTGGGGTACTTC. As protein: CASSLVPLAGEGLGYF. Drawing the rest from reference TRBV11-2 and TRBJ2-5, the complete variable domain is EAGVAQSPRYKIIEKRQSVAFWCNPISGHATLYWYQQILGQGPKLLIQFQNNGVVDDSQLPKDRFSAERLKGVDSTLKIQPAKLEDSAVYLCASSLVPLAGEGLGYFGPGTRLLVL.

In this sample, this clonotype turned up a few times. J is TRBJ1-4 and V is TRBV19, with a possible D match to TRBD1 (5 bases). This CDR3 region has 12 residues. The V gene's germline CDR1 is LNHDA and CDR2 SQIVND (reference sequence). V was pared by 10 bases and J by 8 bases, with 14 bases between. CDR3 in amino acids: CATGLVGEKLFF. CDR3 sequence (DNA): TGTGCCACGGGACTGGTCGGCGAAAAACTGTTTTTT. The whole variable domain, filled in from reference TRBV19 and TRBJ1-4, reads DGGITQSPKYLFRKEGQNVTLSCEQNLNHDAMYWYRQDPGQGLRLIYYSQIVNDFQKGDIAEGYSVSREKKESFPLTVTSAQKNPTAFYLCATGLVGEKLFFGSGTQLSVL.

This clonotype was observed many times. The rearrangement joins TRBV10-3 to TRBJ2-7; TRBD2 might be the D (5 bases). V lost 11 bases, J lost 0 bases, and 20 bases lay in between. Germline V CDR1 and CDR2: ENHRY, SYGVKD. The CDR3 is made up of 15 amino acids. The CDR3 nucleotides read TGTGCCGTTAGCTCCGGGAACCAGAGCTCCTACGAGCAGTACTTC. It yields the protein CAVSSGNQSSYEQYF.

There are many counts of this clonotype. The chain carries TRBV6-1 and TRBJ2-5, with D perhaps matching TRBD1 (5 bases). The CDR3 runs to 14 residues. The V gene's germline CDR1 is MNHNS and CDR2 SASEGT. V lost 2 bases and J lost 3, with 10 bases in between. In DNA, the CDR3 is TGTGCCAGCAGTGAAAGGGGCAGGAAAGAGACCCAGTACTTC. Protein: CASSERGRKETQYF.

This chain uses TRBV11-3 with TRBJ2-3; D possibly corresponds to TRBD1 (6 bases). Trimming removed 5 bases at V and 1 base at J, with 7 bases between. From germline, CDR1 is SGHNT and CDR2 YENEEA. The CDR3 spans 13 residues. CDR3 coding DNA: TGTGCCAGCAGCGAGGGGGGCACAGATACGCAGTATTTT. Amino acids: CASSEGGTDTQYF.

The chain carries TRBV25-1 and TRBJ1-4; D gene ambiguous. CDR1 is MGHDK and CDR2 is SYGVNS in the germline V gene. The CDR3 spans 16 residues. Deletions cut 3 bases from V and 0 bases from J, with 11 bases between. The CDR3 sequence: CASSELSISTNEKLFF. Here the CDR3 DNA reads TGTGCCAGCAGTGAGCTCTCTATATCAACTAATGAAAAACTGTTTTTT.

V and J are TRBV20-1 and TRBJ2-1; 14 bases are shared with TRBD2. The CDR3 extends over 18 amino acids. The germline V gene has CDR1 DFQATT and CDR2 SNEGSKA (reference sequence). V shed 1 base and J 4 bases; nucleotides not matched to a gene: 9. DNA of the CDR3: TGCAGTGCTAGAGGTCCGAGACTAGCGGGAGGGATATACAATGAGCAGTTCTTC. Translating it yields CSARGPRLAGGIYNEQFF.

This clonotype was counted at least ten times. The V gene is TRBV12-3 or TRBV12-4, the J gene TRBJ2-1, with D tentatively TRBD1 or TRBD2 (5 bases each). The CDR3 is 16 residues long. Deletions cut 0 bases from V and 5 bases from J, with 14 bases between. CDR3 amino acids: CASSLASGPMNNEQFF. The DNA of the CDR3 is TGTGCCAGCAGTTTAGCGTCGGGGCCCATGAACAATGAGCAGTTCTTC.